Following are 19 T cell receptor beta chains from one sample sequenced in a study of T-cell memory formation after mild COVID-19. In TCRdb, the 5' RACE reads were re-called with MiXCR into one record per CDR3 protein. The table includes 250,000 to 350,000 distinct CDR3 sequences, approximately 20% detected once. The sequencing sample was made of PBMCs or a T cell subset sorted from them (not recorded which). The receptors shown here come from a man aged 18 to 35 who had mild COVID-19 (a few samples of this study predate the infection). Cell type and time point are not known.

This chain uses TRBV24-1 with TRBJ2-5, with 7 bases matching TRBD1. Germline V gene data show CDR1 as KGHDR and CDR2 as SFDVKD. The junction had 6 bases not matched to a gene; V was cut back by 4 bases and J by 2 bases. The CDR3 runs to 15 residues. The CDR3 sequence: CATSDTGTEQETQYF. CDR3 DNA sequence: TGTGCCACCAGTGACACAGGGACAGAACAAGAGACCCAGTACTTC.

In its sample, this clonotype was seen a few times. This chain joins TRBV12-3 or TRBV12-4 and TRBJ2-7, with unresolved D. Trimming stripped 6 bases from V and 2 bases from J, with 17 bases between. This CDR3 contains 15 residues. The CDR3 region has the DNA TGTGCCAGCAGGCCCACCGGGTCCAAGCCCTACGAGCAGTACTTC. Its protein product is CASRPTGSKPYEQYF.

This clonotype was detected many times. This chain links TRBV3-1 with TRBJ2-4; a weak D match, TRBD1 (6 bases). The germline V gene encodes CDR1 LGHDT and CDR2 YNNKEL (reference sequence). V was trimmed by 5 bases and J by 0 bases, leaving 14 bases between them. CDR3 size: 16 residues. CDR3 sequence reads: CASSSRQQGAKNIQYF. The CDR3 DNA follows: TGTGCCAGCAGCTCCAGACAACAGGGAGCCAAAAACATTCAGTACTTC.

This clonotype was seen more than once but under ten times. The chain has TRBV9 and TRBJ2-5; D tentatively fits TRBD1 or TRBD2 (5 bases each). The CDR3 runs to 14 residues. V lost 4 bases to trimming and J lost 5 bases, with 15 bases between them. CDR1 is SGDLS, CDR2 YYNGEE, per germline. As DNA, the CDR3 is TGTGCCAGCAGCCGGGGCCTGTTCTGGGAGACCCAGTACTTC. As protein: CASSRGLFWETQYF.

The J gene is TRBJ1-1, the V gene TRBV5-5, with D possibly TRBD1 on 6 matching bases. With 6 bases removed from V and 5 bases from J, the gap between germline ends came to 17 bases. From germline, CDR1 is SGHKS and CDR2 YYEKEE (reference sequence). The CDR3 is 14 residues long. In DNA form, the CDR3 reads TGTGCCAGCACCCTCGACAGGTATAAGACTGAAGCTTTCTTT. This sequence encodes CASTLDRYKTEAFF.

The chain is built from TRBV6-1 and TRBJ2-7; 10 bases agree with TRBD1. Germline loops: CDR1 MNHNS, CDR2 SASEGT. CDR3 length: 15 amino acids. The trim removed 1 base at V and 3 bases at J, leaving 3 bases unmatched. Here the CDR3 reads CASSEGGQGLYEQYF. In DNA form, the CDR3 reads TGTGCCAGCAGTGAAGGGGGACAGGGGCTCTACGAGCAGTACTTC.

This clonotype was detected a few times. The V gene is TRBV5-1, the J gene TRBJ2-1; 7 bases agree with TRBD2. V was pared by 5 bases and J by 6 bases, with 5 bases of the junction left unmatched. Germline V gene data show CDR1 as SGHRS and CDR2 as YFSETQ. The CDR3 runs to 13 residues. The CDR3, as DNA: TGCGCCAGCAGACCCGGACTAGTCAATGAGCAGTTCTTC. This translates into CASRPGLVNEQFF. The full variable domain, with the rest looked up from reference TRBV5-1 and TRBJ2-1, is KAGVTQTPRYLIKTRGQQVTLSCSPISGHRSVSWYQQTPGQGLQFLFEYFSETQRNKGNFPGRFSGRQFSNSRSEMNVSTLELGDSALYLCASRPGLVNEQFFGPGTRLTVL.

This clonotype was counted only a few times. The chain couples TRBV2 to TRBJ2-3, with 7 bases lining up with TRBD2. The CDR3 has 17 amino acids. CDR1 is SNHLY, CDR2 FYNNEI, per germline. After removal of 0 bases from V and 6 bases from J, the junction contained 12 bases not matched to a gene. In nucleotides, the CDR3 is TGTGCCAGCAGTGAAGCGCCGGCGAGCGGGGTAGGGGATACGCAGTATTTT. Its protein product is CASSEAPASGVGDTQYF.

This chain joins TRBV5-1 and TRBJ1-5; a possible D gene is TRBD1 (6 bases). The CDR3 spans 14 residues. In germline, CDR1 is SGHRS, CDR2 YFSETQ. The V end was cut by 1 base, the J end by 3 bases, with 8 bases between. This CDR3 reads CASSLTGPNQPQHF. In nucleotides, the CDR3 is TGCGCCAGCAGCTTGACAGGGCCCAATCAGCCCCAGCATTTT.

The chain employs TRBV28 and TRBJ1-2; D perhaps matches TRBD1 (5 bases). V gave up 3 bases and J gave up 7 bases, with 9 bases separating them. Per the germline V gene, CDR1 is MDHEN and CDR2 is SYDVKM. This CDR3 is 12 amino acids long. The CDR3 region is CASSFGTLGYTF. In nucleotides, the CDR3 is TGTGCCAGCAGTTTCGGGACTCTTGGCTACACCTTC.

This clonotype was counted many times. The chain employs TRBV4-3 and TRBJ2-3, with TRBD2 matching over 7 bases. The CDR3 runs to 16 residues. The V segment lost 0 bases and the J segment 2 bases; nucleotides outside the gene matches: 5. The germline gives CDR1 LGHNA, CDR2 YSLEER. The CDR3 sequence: CASSQEGLADTDTQYF. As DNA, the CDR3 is TGCGCCAGCAGCCAAGAAGGTCTAGCGGACACAGATACGCAGTATTTT.

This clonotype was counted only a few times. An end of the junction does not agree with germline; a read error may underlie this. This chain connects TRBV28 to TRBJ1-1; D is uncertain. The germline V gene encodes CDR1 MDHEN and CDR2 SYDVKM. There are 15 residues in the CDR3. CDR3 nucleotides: TGTGCCAGCACTTTAGGGTCAGCGTGGGGCACTGAAGCTTTCTTT. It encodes CASTLGSAWGTEAFF.

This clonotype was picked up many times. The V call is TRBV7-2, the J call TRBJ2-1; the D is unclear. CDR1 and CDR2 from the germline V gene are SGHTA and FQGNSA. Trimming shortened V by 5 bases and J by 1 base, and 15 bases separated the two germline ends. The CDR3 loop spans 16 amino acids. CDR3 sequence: CASSQEWGRSYNEQFF. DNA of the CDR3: TGTGCCAGCAGCCAAGAGTGGGGTAGGTCCTACAATGAGCAGTTCTTC.

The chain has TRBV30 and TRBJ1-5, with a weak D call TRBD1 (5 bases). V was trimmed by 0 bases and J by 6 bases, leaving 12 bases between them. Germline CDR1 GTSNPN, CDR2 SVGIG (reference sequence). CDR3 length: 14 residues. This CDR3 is CAWSVSGSGQPQHF. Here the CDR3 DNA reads TGTGCCTGGAGTGTTTCAGGGAGCGGTCAGCCCCAGCATTTT.

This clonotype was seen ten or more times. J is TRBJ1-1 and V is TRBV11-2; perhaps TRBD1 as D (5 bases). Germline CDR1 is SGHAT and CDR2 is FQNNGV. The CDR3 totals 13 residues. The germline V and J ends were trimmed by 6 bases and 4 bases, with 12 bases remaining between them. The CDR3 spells CASSLRGGTEAFF. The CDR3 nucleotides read TGTGCCAGCAGTTTGCGGGGGGGCACTGAAGCTTTCTTT.

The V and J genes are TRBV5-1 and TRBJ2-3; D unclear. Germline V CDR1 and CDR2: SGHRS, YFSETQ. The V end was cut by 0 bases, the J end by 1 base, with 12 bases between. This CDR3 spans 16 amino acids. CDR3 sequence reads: CASSLEGWQGTDTQYF. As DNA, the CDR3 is TGCGCCAGCAGCTTGGAGGGCTGGCAGGGCACAGATACGCAGTATTTT.

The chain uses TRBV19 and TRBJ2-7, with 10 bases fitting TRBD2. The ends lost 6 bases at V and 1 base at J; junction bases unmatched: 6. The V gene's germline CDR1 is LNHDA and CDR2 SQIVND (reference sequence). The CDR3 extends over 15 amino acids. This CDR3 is CASSPSGGESYEQYV. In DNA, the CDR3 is TGTGCCAGTAGCCCTAGCGGGGGTGAATCCTACGAGCAGTACGTC.

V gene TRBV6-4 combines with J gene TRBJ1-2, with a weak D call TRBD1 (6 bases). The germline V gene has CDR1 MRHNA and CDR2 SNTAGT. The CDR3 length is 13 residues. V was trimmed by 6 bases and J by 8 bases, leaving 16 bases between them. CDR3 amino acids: CASRSQGVGGYTF. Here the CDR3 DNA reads TGTGCCAGCAGATCACAGGGTGTAGGAGGCTACACCTTC.

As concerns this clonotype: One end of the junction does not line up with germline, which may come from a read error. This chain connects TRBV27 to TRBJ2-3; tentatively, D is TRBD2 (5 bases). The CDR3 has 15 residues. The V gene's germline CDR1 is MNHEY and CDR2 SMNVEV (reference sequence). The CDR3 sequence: CATSWDAGGTDTQYF. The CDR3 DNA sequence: TGTGCCACCAGTTGGGATGCGGGCGGCACAGATACGCAGTATTTT.